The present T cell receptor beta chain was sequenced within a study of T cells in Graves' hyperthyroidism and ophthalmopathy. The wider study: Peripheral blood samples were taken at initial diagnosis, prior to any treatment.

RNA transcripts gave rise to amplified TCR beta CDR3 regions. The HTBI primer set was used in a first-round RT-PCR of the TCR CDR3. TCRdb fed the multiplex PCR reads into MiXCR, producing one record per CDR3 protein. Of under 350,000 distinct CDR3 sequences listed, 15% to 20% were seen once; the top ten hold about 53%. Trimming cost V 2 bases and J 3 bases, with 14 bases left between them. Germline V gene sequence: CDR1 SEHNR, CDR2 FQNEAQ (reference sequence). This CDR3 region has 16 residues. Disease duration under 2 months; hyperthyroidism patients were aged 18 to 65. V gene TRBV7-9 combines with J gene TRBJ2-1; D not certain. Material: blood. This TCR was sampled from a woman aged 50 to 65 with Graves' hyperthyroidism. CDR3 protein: CASSLSYLGNYNEQFF. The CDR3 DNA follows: TGTGCCAGCAGCTTATCGTACCTAGGAAACTACAATGAGCAGTTCTTC.